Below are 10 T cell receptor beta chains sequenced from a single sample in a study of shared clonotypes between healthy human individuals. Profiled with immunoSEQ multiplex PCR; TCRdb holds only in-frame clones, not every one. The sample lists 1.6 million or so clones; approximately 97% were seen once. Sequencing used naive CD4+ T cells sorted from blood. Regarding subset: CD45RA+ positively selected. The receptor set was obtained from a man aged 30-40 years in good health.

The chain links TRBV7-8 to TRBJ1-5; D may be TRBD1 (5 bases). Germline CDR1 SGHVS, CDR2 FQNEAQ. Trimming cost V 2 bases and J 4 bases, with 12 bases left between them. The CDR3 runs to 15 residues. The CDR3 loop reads CASSLFRDLNQPQHF. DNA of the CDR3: TGTGCCAGCAGCTTATTCAGGGATTTAAATCAGCCCCAGCATTTT.

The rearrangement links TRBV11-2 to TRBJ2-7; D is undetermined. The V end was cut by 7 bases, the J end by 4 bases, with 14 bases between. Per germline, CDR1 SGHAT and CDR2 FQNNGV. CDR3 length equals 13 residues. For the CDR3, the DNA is TGTGCCAGCAAATACATGTGGGGATACGAGCAGTACTTC. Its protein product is CASKYMWGYEQYF.

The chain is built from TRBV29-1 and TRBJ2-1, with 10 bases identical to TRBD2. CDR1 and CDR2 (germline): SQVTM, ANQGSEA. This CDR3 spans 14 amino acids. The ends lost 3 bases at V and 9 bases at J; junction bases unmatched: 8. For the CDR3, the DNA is TGCAGCGTTGACCAACTAGCGGGACGGAGTGAGCAGTTCTTC. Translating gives CSVDQLAGRSEQFF.

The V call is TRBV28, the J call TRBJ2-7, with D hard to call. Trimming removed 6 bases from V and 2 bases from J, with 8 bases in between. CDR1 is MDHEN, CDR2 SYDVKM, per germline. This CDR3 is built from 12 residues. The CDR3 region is CASRPDTYEQYF. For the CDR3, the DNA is TGTGCCAGCAGACCAGATACCTACGAGCAGTACTTC. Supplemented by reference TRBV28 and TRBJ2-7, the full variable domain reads DVKVTQSSRYLVKRTGEKVFLECVQDMDHENMFWYRQDPGLGLRLIYFSYDVKMKEKGDIPEGYSVSREKKERFSLILESASTNQTSMYLCASRPDTYEQYFGPGTRLTVT.

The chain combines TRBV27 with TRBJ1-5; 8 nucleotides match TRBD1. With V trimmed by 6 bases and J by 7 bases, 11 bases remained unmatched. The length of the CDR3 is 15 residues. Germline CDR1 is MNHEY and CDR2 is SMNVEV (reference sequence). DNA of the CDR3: TGTGCCAGCAGGCGTCAGGGGGCAAATAACCAGCCCCAGCATTTT. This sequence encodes CASRRQGANNQPQHF.

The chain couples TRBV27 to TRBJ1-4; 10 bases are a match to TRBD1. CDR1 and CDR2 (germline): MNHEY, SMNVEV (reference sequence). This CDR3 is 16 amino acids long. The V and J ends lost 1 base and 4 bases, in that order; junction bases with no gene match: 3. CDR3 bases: TGTGCCAGCAGTTTATATGGGACAGGGGATAATGAAAAACTGTTTTTT. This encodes CASSLYGTGDNEKLFF.

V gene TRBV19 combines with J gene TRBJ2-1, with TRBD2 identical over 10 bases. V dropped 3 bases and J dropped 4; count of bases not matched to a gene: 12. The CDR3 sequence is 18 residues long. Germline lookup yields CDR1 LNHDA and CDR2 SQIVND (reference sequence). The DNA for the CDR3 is TGTGCCAGTAGTATTATCGGAGCGGGAGGGGGGGTTTACAATGAGCAGTTCTTC. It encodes CASSIIGAGGGVYNEQFF.

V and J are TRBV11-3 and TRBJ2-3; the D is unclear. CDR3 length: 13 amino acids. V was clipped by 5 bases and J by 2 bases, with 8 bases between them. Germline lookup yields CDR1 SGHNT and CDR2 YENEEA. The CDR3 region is CASSKPDTDTQYF. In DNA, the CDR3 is TGTGCCAGCAGCAAACCCGACACAGATACGCAGTATTTT.

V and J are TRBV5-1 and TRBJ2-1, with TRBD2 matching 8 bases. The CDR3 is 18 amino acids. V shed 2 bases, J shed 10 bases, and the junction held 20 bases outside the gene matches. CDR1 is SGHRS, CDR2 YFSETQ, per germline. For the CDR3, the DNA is TGCGCCAGCAGCTTATCCACAAAGGCTAGCGGGTTGGCGGGGGAGCAGTTCTTC. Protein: CASSLSTKASGLAGEQFF. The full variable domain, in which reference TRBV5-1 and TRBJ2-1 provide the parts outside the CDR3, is KAGVTQTPRYLIKTRGQQVTLSCSPISGHRSVSWYQQTPGQGLQFLFEYFSETQRNKGNFPGRFSGRQFSNSRSEMNVSTLELGDSALYLCASSLSTKASGLAGEQFFGPGTRLTVL.

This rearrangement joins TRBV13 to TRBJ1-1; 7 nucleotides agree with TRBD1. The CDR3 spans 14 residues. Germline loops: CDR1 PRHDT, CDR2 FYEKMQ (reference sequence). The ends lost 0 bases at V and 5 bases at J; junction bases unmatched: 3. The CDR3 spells CASSLGGGRTEAFF. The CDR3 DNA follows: TGTGCCAGCAGCTTAGGAGGGGGCCGGACTGAAGCTTTCTTT.